The source of this T cell receptor (beta chain) is a study of T cells in localized non-small cell lung cancer. Findings and limits, study-wide: There was an association of higher blood T cell density with longer overall survival. Only one tumor region was sequenced, so heterogeneity remains possible. Uninvolved adjacent lung showed peak T cell clonality, exceeding tumor. A median of roughly 55 of the top 100 tumor clones appeared in adjacent lung, which was paired and uninvolved.

Assay: immunoSEQ multiplex PCR; the TCRdb copy retains only in-frame clones and omits some. The sample yields tens of thousands of clones, around 80% seen once. On this clone itself: Its antigen is not known.

The CDR3 contains 16 residues. The germline V gene has CDR1 SNHLY and CDR2 FYNNEI. V gave up 1 base and J gave up 3 bases, with 13 bases separating them. This TCR was recovered from a man aged 35 to 70 with stage II squamous cell lung carcinoma. J is TRBJ1-5 and V is TRBV2, with D possibly being TRBD1 (5 bases). The source material was PBMCs, sampled before any cancer treatment. The CDR3 region has the DNA TGTGCCAGCAGTGAAGAGAGGGGCTTGGCCAATCAGCCCCAGCATTTT. Its protein product is CASSEERGLANQPQHF.